The sequence of this T cell receptor beta chain was determined in a study of cytomegalovirus exposure and HLA in healthy donors. General study results and limits: For TCR beta chains, V- and J-gene trimming was later linked to a missense DCLRE1C variant. Reportedly, diagnosis of cytomegalovirus status by the classifier showed high specificity and sensitivity.

Amplification used 60 Vbeta primers and 13 Jbeta primers. Only in-frame clones appear in the TCRdb table, and some are missing; sequencing was by immunoSEQ multiplex PCR. The repertoire consists of roughly 120,000 clones, with around two thirds occurring once and the leading ten covering over 4%. Concerning this clone: Its antigen is not known.

Germline V CDR1 and CDR2: SNHLY, FYNNEI. Between the trimmed V and J ends, which lost 4 bases and 5 bases, there was a span of 9 bases. This CDR3 spans 13 amino acids. This rearrangement joins TRBV2 to TRBJ1-5; D may be TRBD1 (5 bases). The receptor was derived from a man in his 60s in good health and CMV-seropositive. The sample was PBMCs. Written as DNA, the CDR3 is TGTGCCAGCAGTGGAGACAGCGATCAGCCCCAGCATTTT. It yields the protein CASSGDSDQPQHF.